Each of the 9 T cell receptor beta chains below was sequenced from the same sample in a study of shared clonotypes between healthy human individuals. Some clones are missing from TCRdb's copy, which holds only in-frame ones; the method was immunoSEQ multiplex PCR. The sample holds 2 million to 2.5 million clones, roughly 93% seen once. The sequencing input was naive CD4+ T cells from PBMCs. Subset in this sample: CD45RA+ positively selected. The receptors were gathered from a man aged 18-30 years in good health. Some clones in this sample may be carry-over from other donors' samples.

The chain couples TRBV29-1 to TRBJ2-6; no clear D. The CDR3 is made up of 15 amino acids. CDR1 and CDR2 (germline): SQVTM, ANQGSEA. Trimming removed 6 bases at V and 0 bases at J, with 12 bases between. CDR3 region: CSVLTRISGANVLTF. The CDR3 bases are TGCAGCGTACTTACCCGGATCTCTGGGGCCAACGTCCTGACTTTC.

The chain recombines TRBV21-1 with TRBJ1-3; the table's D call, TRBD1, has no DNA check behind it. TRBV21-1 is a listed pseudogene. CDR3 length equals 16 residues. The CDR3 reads CASSKAKQVGGNTIYF. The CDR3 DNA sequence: TGTGCCAGCAGCAAAGCTAAGCAGGTCGGTGGAAACACCATATATTTT.

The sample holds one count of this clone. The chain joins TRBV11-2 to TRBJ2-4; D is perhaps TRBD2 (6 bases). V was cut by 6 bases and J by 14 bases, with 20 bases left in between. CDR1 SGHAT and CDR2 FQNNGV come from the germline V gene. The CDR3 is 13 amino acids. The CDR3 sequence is CASSPGGAGVEYF. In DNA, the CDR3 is TGTGCCAGCAGTCCAGGCGGGGCGGGTGTCGAGTACTTC.

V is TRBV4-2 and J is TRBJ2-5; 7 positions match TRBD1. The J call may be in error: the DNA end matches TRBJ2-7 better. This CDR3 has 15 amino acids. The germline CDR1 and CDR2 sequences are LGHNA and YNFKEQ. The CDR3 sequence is CASSLRQGSSYEQYF. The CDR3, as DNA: TGTGCCAGCAGCCTACGACAGGGCTCTTCCTACGAGCAGTACTTC.

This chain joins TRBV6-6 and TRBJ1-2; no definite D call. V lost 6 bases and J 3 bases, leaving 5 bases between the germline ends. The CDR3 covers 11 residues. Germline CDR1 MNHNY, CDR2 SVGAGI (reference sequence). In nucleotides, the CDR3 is TGTGCCAGCAGCGCCTACTATGGCTACACCTTC. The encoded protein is CASSAYYGYTF.

Here the CDR3 reads CASSYSSPGETQYF. The CDR3 coding sequence is TGTGCCAGCAGTTACTCGTCCCCTGGAGAGACCCAGTACTTC. The chain combines TRBV6-6 with TRBJ2-5; no reliable D call. Germline V lookup: CDR1 MNHNY, CDR2 SVGAGI (reference sequence). V dropped 0 bases and J dropped 4 bases, with 9 bases sitting between them. The CDR3 contains 14 residues.

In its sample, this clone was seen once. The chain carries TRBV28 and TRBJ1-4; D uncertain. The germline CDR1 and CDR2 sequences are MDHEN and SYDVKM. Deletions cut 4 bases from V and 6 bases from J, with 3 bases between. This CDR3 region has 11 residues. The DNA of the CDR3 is TGTGCCAGCAGTTACTATGAAAAACTGTTTTTT. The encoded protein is CASSYYEKLFF.

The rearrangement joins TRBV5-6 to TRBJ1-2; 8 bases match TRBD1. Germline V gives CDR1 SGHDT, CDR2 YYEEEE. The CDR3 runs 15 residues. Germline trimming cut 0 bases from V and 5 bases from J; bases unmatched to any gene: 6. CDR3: CASSLVTGGGYGYTF. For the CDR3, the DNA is TGTGCCAGCAGCTTGGTTACAGGGGGTGGTTATGGCTACACCTTC.

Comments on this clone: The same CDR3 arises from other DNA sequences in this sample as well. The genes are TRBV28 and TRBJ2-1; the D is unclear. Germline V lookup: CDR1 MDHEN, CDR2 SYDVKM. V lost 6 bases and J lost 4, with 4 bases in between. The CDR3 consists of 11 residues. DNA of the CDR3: TGTGCCAGCAGGTCTTACAATGAGCAGTTCTTC. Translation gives CASRSYNEQFF.